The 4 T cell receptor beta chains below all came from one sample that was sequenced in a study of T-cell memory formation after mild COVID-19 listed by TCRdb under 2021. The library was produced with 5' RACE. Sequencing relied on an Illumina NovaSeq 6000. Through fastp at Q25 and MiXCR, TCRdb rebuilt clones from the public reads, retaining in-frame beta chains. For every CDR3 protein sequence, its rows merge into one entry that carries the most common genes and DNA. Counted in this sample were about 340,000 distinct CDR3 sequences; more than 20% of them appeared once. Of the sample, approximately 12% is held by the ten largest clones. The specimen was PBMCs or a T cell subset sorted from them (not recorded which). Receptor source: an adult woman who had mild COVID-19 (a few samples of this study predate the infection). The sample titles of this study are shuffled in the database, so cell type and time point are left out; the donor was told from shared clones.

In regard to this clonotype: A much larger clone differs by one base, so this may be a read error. CDR3 nucleotide sequence: TGTGTCAGCAGGCCCGACAGAGATAATTCACCCCTCCACTTT. Its translation is CVSRPDRDNSPLHF. The V gene is TRBV7-6, the J gene TRBJ1-6; tentative D call: TRBD1 (5 bases). The CDR3 runs to 14 residues. From germline, CDR1 is SGHVS and CDR2 FNYEAQ.

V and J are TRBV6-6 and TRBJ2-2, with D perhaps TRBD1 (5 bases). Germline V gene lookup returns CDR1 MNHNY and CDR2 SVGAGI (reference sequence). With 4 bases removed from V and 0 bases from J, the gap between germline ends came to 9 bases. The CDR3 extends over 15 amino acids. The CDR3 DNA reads TGTGCCAGCAGTTCGACAGAGCCGAACACCGGGGAGCTGTTTTTT. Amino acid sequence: CASSSTEPNTGELFF.

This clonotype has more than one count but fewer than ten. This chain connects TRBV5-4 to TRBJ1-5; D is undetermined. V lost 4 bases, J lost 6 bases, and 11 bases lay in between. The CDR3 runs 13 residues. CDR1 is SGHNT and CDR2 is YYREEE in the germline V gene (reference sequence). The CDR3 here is CASSPGTSQPQHF. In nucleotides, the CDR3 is TGTGCCAGCAGCCCGGGCACCAGTCAGCCCCAGCATTTT.

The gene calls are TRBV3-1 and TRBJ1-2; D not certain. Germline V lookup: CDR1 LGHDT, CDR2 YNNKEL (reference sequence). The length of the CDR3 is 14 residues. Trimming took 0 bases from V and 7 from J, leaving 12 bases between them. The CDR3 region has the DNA TGTGCCAGCAGCCAAGATCAGGCAGGCCGTGGCTACACCTTC. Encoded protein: CASSQDQAGRGYTF.